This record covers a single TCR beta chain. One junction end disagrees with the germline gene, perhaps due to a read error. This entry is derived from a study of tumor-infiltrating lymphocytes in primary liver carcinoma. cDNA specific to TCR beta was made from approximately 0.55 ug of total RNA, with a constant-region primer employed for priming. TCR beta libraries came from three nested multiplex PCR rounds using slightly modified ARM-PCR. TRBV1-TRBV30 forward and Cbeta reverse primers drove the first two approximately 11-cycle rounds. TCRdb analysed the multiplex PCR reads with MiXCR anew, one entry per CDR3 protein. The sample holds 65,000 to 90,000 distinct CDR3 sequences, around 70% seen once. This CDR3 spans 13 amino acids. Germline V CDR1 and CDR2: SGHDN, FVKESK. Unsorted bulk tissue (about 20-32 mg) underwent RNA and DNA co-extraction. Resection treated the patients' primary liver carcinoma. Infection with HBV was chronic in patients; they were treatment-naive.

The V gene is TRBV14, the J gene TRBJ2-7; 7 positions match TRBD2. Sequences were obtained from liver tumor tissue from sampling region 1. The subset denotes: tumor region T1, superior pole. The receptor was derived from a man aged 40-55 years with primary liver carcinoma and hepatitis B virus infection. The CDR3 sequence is CASSRQPGREQYF. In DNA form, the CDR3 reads TGTGCCAGCAGCCGACAGCCAGGGAGGGAGCAGTATTTC. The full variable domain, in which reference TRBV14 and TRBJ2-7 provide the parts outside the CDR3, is EAGVTQFPSHSVIEKGQTVTLRCDPISGHDNLYWYRRVMGKEIKFLLHFVKESKQDESGMPNNRFLAERTGGTYSTLKVQPAELEDSGVYFCASSRQPGREQYFGPGTRLTVT.